A selection of T cell receptor beta chains follows, all from one sample in a study of shared clonotypes between healthy human individuals. Data came from immunoSEQ multiplex PCR; TCRdb stores just in-frame clones and leaves some out. The repertoire consists of roughly 2.2 million clones, with 85% to 95% occurring once and the leading ten covering 0.37%. Sequenced input: naive CD4+ T cells from PBMCs. Receptors originate from a man between 18 and 29 years old in good health. Some clones in this sample may be carry-over from other donors' samples. Both conserved end residues are trimmed from each CDR3. Each record gives: V gene, J gene, CDR3 length, CDR3 protein.

TRBV7-3,TRBJ2-1,15,ASGTRGSGNSYNEQF
TRBV18,TRBJ1-1,13,ASSPVPGAITEAF
TRBV11-3,TRBJ2-1,14,ASSLTSGSISNEQF
TRBV7-2,TRBJ2-1,12,ASNDFGSNNEQF
TRBV7-2,TRBJ1-1,14,ASSHVGRAGNTEAF
TRBV7-9,TRBJ2-7,14,ASSPEERVGVYEQY
TRBV5-1,TRBJ1-2,13,ASSLDHTVNYGYT
TRBV5-4,TRBJ2-7,13,ASSDGTSGNYEQY
TRBV27,TRBJ2-5,13,ASSKPAGGLETQY
TRBV7-9,TRBJ1-3,11,ASSSESGNTIY